The present T cell receptor beta chain was sequenced within a study of T cells in Graves' hyperthyroidism and ophthalmopathy. Overall study findings and caveats: Most thyroid-expanded clonotypes above 0.001 were also found in blood.

The V gene lost 8 bases and the J gene lost 4 bases, with 14 bases spanning the gap. This CDR3 region has 13 residues. Reasons for excluding patients were uncontrolled infection, other autoimmune disease, pregnancy or lactation. Orbital computed tomography and thyroid ultrasound, together with serum TRAb and thyroxine and clinical symptoms, were used for diagnoses. Details on this clonotype: The antigen remains undetermined.

What was amplified from RNA transcripts were TCR beta CDR3 regions. The TCR CDR3 first-round RT-PCR relied on the HTBI primer set. TCRdb independently ran MiXCR on the multiplex PCR reads; one entry per CDR3 protein. The sample lists 600,000 to 700,000 distinct CDR3 sequences, just under 45% occurring once. The rearrangement joins TRBV12-3 or TRBV12-4 to TRBJ1-1; D is perhaps TRBD1 (6 bases). Sequencing input: peripheral blood or thyroid tissue (not recorded which). The source of this sequence is an adult man with Graves' disease, either hyperthyroidism or ophthalmopathy (not recorded which). The CDR3 reads CASAPGVFTEAFF. The DNA of the CDR3 is TGTGCCAGCGCACCAGGGGTCTTCACTGAAGCTTTCTTT.